Presented here are 13 T cell receptor beta chains from one specimen sequenced in a study of T cells in Graves' hyperthyroidism and ophthalmopathy. From RNA transcripts, TCR beta CDR3 regions were amplified. The TCR CDR3 first-round RT-PCR relied on the HTBI primer set. One entry per CDR3 protein results from TCRdb running MiXCR on the multiplex PCR reads. The table has hundreds of thousands of distinct CDR3 sequences, nearly 45% seen once. Material: peripheral blood or thyroid tissue (not recorded which). The receptors were sampled from an adult man with Graves' disease, either hyperthyroidism or ophthalmopathy (not recorded which).

This chain links TRBV5-1 with TRBJ1-2, with 9 nucleotides matching TRBD1. Trimming cost V 5 bases and J 3 bases; bases outside gene matches: 11. The CDR3 extends over 16 amino acids. CDR1 SGHRS and CDR2 YFSETQ come from the germline V gene. The CDR3 bases are TGCGCCAGCAGTACGGATGGACAGGGGAAAGACTATGGCTACACCTTC. It translates to CASSTDGQGKDYGYTF.

This chain uses TRBV7-6 with TRBJ1-5; 9 bases align to TRBD1. Unmatched junction bases numbered 10, after V lost 4 bases and J lost 3 bases. Germline loops: CDR1 SGHVS, CDR2 FNYEAQ. The CDR3 is 17 amino acids. CDR3 residues: CASSSTGGADPNQPQHF. The CDR3 coding sequence is TGTGCCAGCAGCTCCACAGGGGGCGCGGATCCCAATCAGCCCCAGCATTTT. Looking up the rest from reference TRBV7-6 and TRBJ1-5 gives the full variable domain: GAGVSQSPRYKVTKRGQDVALRCDPISGHVSLYWYRQALGQGPEFLTYFNYEAQQDKSGLPNDRFSAERPEGSISTLTIQRTEQRDSAMYRCASSSTGGADPNQPQHFGDGTRLSIL.

The V call is TRBV29-1, the J call TRBJ2-7; 8 nucleotides line up with TRBD2. CDR1 SQVTM and CDR2 ANQGSEA come from the germline V gene. V lost 2 bases and J lost 3; bases outside the gene matches: 9. The CDR3 is 15 residues long. CDR3 bases: TGCAGCGTTGAACTCCCGCGGGGGGTAAACTACGAGCAGTACTTC. This gives the protein CSVELPRGVNYEQYF.

In its sample, this clonotype was seen many times. This chain links TRBV7-2 with TRBJ2-7; a weak D match, TRBD1 (5 bases). V was pared by 1 base and J by 6 bases, with 13 bases between. CDR1 and CDR2 (germline): SGHTA, FQGNSA. This CDR3 has 14 residues. CDR3 bases: TGTGCCAGCAGCTTAGAGCTAGTGGGGCGCGAGCAGTACTTC. Protein sequence: CASSLELVGREQYF.

The V call is TRBV7-9, the J call TRBJ1-2, with a tentative D call TRBD1 (5 bases). The germline gives CDR1 SEHNR, CDR2 FQNEAQ (reference sequence). Trimming took off 3 bases at V and 8 bases at J, with 19 bases between the two ends. This CDR3 has 15 residues. For the CDR3, the DNA is TGTGCCAGCAGCTTGGAGGGGCCCGCCTGGGAGGGCTACACCTTC. Protein sequence: CASSLEGPAWEGYTF.

The genes are TRBV7-9 and TRBJ2-5; the match to TRBD1 covers 7 bases. V lost 6 bases, J lost 5 bases, and 3 bases stayed unmatched. Germline values: CDR1 SEHNR, CDR2 FQNEAQ (reference sequence). The CDR3 spans 12 residues. CDR3 protein: CASRPRGETQYF. CDR3 nucleotide sequence: TGTGCCAGCAGACCCAGGGGGGAGACCCAGTACTTC.

The genes are TRBV19 and TRBJ1-5; D not resolved. The V gene's germline CDR1 is LNHDA and CDR2 SQIVND (reference sequence). The V end was cut by 7 bases, the J end by 0 bases, with 10 bases between. This CDR3 comprises 14 residues. The CDR3 DNA reads TGTGCCAGTACTCGGACGCTTAGCAATCAGCCCCAGCATTTT. Translating it yields CASTRTLSNQPQHF.

Notes on this clonotype: It is unclear where the CDR3 begins or ends on the DNA, so no DNA is shown, and the CDR3 is as TCRdb lists it. The chain links TRBV29-1 to TRBJ1-4. The CDR3 totals 20 residues, both ends included. CDR1 is SQVTM and CDR2 is ANQGSEA in the germline V gene. The CDR3: CSCVLLCQQCWEGVDEKLFF.

This clonotype was counted a few times. The chain links TRBV4-1 to TRBJ2-5; D may be TRBD1 (5 bases). Trimming shortened V by 0 bases and J by 3 bases, and 8 bases separated the two germline ends. Germline CDR1 reads MGHRA; CDR2 reads YSYEKL. This CDR3 contains 14 residues. In DNA form, the CDR3 reads TGCGCCAGCAGCCAAGATGCCAGGGAAGAGACCCAGTACTTC. Amino acids: CASSQDAREETQYF.

The chain carries TRBV20-1 and TRBJ2-7, with 9 positions matching TRBD1. There are 14 residues in the CDR3. CDR1 and CDR2 (germline): DFQATT, SNEGSKA (reference sequence). The J segment lost 8 bases and the V segment lost 0 bases, leaving 8 bases of the junction unmatched. CDR3 in DNA: TGCAGTGCTAGAGATCGGGGACAGGGACTTAAGCAGTACTTC. Translated, it gives CSARDRGQGLKQYF.

The chain uses TRBV7-3 and TRBJ2-5; 9 bases map to TRBD1. CDR1 SGHTA and CDR2 FQGTGA come from the germline V gene. Unmatched junction bases numbered 5, after V lost 5 bases and J lost 1 base. This CDR3 has 15 amino acids. CDR3 protein: CASSPGTGFQETQYF. For the CDR3, the DNA is TGTGCCAGCAGCCCCGGGACAGGGTTCCAAGAGACCCAGTACTTC.

As regards this clonotype: A read error may produce the germline difference seen at one junction end. The chain has TRBV6-2 or TRBV6-3 and TRBJ2-5; no reliable D call. Germline V gene lookup returns CDR1 MNHEY and CDR2 SVGEGT. CDR3 length: 11 residues. The CDR3 is CASSYGVARIF. The CDR3 region has the DNA TGTGCCAGCAGTTACGGGGTAGCCCGGATCTTC.

This clonotype occurred many times. CDR3 bases: TGTGCCAGCAGCCAGGGACAGAATAATTCACCCCTCCACTTT. This gives the protein CASSQGQNNSPLHF. V is TRBV7-2 and J is TRBJ1-6; 7 bases fit TRBD1. Germline lookup yields CDR1 SGHTA and CDR2 FQGNSA. V shed 5 bases and J 5 bases; nucleotides not matched to a gene: 3. This CDR3 is built from 14 residues.